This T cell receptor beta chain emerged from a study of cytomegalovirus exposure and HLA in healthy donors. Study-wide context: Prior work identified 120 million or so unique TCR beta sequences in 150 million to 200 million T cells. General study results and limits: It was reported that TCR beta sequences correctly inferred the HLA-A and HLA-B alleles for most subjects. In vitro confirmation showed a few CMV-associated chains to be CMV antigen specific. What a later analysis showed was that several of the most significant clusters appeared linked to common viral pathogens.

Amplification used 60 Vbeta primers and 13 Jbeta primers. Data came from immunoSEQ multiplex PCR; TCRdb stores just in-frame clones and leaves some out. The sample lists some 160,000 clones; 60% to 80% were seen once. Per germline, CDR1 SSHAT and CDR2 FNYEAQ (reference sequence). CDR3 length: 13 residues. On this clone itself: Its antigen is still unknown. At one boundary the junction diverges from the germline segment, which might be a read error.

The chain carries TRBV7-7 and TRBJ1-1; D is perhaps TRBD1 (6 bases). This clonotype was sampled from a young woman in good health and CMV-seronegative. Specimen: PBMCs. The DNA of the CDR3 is TGTGCTAGCAGCCGTACAGGGAGCACTGAAGCTTTCTTT. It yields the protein CASSRTGSTEAFF.